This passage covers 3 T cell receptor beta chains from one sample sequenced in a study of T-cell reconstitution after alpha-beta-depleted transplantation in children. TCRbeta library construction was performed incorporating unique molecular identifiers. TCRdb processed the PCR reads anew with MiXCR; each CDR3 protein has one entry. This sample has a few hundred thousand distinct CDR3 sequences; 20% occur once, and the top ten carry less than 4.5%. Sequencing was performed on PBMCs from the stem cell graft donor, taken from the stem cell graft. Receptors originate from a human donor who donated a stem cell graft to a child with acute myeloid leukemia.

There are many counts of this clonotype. The CDR3 nucleotides read TGCAGTGCTAGAGTTTTTGGGTCGGATGGGGGGGAGACCCAGTACTTC. Protein sequence: CSARVFGSDGGETQYF. This sequence joins TRBV20-1 and TRBJ2-5, with a weak D call TRBD2 (6 bases). Trimming took 1 base from V and 5 from J, leaving 20 bases between them. Looked up from germline, CDR1 is DFQATT and CDR2 is SNEGSKA (reference sequence). This CDR3 spans 16 amino acids.

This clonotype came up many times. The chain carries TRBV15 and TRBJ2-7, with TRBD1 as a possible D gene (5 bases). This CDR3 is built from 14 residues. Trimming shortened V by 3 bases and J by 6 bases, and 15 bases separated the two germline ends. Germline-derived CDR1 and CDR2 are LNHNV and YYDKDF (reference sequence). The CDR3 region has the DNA TGTGCCACCAGCAGGAGGAAACAGGATGGCGAGCAGTACTTC. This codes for CATSRRKQDGEQYF.

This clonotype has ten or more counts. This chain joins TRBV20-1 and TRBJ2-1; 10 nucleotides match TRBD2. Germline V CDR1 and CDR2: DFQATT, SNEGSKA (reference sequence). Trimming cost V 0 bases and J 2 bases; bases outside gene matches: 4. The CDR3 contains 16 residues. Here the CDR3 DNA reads TGCAGTGCTAGAGATCGTACTAGCGGGACCTACAATGAGCAGTTCTTC. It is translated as CSARDRTSGTYNEQFF.